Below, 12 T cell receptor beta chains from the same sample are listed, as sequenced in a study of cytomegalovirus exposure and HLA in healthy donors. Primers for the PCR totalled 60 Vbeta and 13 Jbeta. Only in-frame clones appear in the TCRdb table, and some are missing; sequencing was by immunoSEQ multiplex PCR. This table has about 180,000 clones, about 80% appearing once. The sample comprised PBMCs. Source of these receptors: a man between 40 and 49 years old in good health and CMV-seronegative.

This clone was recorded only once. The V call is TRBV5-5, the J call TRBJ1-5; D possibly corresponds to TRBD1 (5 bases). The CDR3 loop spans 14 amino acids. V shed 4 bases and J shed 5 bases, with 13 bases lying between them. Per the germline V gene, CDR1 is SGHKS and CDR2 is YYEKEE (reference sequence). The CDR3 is CASSAGAGYQPQHF. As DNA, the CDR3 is TGTGCCAGCAGCGCTGGGGCCGGATATCAGCCCCAGCATTTT. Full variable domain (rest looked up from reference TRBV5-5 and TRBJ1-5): DAGVTQSPTHLIKTRGQQVTLRCSPISGHKSVSWYQQVLGQGPQFIFQYYEKEERGRGNFPDRFSARQFPNYSSELNVNALLLGDSALYLCASSAGAGYQPQHFGDGTRLSIL.

This CDR3 is CASSHGTSGNYEQYF. The DNA for the CDR3 is TGTGCCAGTAGTCATGGGACTAGCGGGAACTACGAGCAGTACTTC. V and J are TRBV19 and TRBJ2-7; 13 bases match TRBD2. Unmatched junction bases numbered 4, after V lost 5 bases and J lost 3 bases. The CDR3 spans 15 residues. CDR1 and CDR2 from the germline V gene are LNHDA and SQIVND (reference sequence).

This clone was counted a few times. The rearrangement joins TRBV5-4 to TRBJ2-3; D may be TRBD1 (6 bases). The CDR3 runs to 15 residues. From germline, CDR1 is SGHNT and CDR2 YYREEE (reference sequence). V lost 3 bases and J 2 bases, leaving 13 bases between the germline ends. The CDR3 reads CASSSGTSSTDTQYF. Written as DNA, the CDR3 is TGTGCCAGCAGCTCGGGGACATCTTCCACAGATACGCAGTATTTT. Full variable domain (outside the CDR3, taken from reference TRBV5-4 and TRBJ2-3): ETGVTQSPTHLIKTRGQQVTLRCSSQSGHNTVSWYQQALGQGPQFIFQYYREEENGRGNFPPRFSGLQFPNYSSELNVNALELDDSALYLCASSSGTSSTDTQYFGPGTRLTVL.

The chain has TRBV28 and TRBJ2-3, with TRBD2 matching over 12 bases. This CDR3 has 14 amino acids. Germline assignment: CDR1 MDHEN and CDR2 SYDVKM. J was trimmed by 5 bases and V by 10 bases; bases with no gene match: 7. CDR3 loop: CATYPSGRGDTQYF. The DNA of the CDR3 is TGTGCCACCTATCCTAGCGGGAGGGGAGATACGCAGTATTTT.

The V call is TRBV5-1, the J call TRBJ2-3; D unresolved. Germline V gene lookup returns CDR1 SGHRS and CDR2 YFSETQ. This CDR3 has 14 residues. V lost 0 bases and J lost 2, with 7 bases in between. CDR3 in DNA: TGCGCCAGCAGCTTGGGAGTTTCCACAGATACGCAGTATTTT. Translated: CASSLGVSTDTQYF.

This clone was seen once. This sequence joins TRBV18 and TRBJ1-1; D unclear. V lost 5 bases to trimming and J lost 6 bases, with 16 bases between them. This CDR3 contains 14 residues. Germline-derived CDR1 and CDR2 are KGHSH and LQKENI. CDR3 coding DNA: TGTGCCAGCTCAGATCAGTGGCTTACCCCTGAAGCTTTCTTT. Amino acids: CASSDQWLTPEAFF.

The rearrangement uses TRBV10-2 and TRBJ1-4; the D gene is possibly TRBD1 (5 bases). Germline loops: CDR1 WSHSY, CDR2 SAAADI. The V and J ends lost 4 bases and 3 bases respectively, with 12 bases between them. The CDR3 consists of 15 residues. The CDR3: CASSVAGRANEKLFF. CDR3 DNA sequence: TGCGCCAGCAGTGTTGCAGGGAGGGCTAATGAAAAACTGTTTTTT.

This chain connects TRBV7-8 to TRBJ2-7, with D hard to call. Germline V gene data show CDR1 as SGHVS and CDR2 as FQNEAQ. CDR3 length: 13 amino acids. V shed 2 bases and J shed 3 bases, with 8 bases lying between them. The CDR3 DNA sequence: TGTGCCAGCAGCTTAAGTGAGGTCTACGAGCAGTACTTC. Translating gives CASSLSEVYEQYF.

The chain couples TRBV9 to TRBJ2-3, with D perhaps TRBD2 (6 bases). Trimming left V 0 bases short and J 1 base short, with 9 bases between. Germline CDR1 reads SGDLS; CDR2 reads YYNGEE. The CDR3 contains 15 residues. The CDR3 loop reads CASSVGGVGTDTQYF. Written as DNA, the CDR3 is TGTGCCAGCAGCGTAGGGGGGGTAGGCACAGATACGCAGTATTTT.

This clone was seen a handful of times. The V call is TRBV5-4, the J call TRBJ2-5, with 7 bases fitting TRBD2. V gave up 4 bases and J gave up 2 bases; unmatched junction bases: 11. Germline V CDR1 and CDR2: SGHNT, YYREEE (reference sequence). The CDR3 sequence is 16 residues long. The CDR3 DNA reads TGTGCCAGCAGCCTAAGCGGCGGGGGTCAACAAGAGACCCAGTACTTC. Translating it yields CASSLSGGGQQETQYF.

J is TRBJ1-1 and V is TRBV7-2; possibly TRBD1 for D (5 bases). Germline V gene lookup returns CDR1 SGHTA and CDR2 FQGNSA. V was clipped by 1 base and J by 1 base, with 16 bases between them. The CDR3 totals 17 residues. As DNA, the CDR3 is TGTGCCAGCAGCTTAGTAGGGCAACAGGCTTCGAACACTGAAGCTTTCTTT. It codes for CASSLVGQQASNTEAFF.

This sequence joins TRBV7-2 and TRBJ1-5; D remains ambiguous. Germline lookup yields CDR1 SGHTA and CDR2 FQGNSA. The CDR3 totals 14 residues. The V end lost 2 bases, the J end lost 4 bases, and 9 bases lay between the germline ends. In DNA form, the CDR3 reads TGTGCCAGCAGCTTAAATCCAGTAAATCAGCCCCAGCATTTT. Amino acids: CASSLNPVNQPQHF.